The source of this T cell receptor (beta chain) is a study of regulatory dendritic cells for organ transplantation. In the study overall: Regulatory dendritic cells came from monocytes given vitamin D3 and IL-10. General study points: Between individuals, the alloreactive memory CD8+ T cell pool differed considerably. Memory T cells were less diverse than naive, with memory CD8+ most oligoclonal.

The table came from immunoSEQ multiplex PCR; TCRdb's copy has only in-frame clones and leaves some out. The table has under 15,000 clones, approximately 79% seen once; the top ten hold approximately 0.98%. Germline CDR1 and CDR2: LNHDA and SQIVND (reference sequence). V trimming: 3 bases; J trimming: 1 base; junction bases outside the gene matches: 10. The CDR3 runs 18 residues. A note on this clone: Its antigen is undetermined.

CFSE-labeled sorted T cells met regulatory or mature dendritic cells for roughly 5 days. Memory T cells were CD45RO+, naive were CD45RA+, sorted by FACS. This sequence joins TRBV19 and TRBJ2-3; 10 bases match TRBD2. The sequence was obtained from a human donor in good health. Material for sequencing was naive CD8+ T cells from blood cultured with regulatory dendritic cells. The sample's subset: CD45RA+ naive T cells. CDR3 protein: CASSISSGGALGTDTQYF. CDR3 nucleotide sequence: TGTGCCAGTAGTATCTCCAGCGGGGGGGCACTTGGCACAGATACGCAGTATTTT. Complete variable domain (other parts from reference TRBV19 and TRBJ2-3): DGGITQSPKYLFRKEGQNVTLSCEQNLNHDAMYWYRQDPGQGLRLIYYSQIVNDFQKGDIAEGYSVSREKKESFPLTVTSAQKNPTAFYLCASSISSGGALGTDTQYFGPGTRLTVL.